This T cell receptor (beta chain) was profiled in a study of T cells in localized non-small cell lung cancer. Study conclusions and caveats: Paired adjacent lung recovered a median around 52 of the top 100 tumor clones.

Germline values: CDR1 MNHNS, CDR2 SASEGT. CDR3 size: 13 residues. Trimming removed 1 base at V and 5 bases at J, with 7 bases between. On this clone: Its specificity is unknown.

This table comes from immunoSEQ multiplex PCR, and its TCRdb copy is limited to in-frame clones, with some not included. The sample carries about 21,000 clones, less than 90% recorded once. This sequence originates from a man aged 40 to 75 with stage II squamous cell lung carcinoma. Material: PBMCs, obtained before any cancer treatment. The V call is TRBV6-1, the J call TRBJ2-3; D remains ambiguous. The CDR3 loop is CASSEVGIDTQYF. Written as DNA, the CDR3 is TGTGCCAGCAGTGAAGTTGGGATAGATACGCAGTATTTT.